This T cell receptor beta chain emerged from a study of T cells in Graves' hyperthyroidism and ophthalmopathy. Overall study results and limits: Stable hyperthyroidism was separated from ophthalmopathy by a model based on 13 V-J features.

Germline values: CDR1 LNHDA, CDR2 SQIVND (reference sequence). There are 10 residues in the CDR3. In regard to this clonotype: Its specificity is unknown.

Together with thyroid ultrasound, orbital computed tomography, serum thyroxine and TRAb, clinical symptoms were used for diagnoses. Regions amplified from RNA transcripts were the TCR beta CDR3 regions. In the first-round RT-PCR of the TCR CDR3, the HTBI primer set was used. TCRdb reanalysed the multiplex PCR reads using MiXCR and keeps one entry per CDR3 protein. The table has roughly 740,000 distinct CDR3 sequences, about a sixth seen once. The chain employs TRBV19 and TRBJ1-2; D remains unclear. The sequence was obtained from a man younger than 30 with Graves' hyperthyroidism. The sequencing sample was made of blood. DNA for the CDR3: TGTGTCGCGGGCAGCTATGGCTACACCTTC. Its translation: CVAGSYGYTF.